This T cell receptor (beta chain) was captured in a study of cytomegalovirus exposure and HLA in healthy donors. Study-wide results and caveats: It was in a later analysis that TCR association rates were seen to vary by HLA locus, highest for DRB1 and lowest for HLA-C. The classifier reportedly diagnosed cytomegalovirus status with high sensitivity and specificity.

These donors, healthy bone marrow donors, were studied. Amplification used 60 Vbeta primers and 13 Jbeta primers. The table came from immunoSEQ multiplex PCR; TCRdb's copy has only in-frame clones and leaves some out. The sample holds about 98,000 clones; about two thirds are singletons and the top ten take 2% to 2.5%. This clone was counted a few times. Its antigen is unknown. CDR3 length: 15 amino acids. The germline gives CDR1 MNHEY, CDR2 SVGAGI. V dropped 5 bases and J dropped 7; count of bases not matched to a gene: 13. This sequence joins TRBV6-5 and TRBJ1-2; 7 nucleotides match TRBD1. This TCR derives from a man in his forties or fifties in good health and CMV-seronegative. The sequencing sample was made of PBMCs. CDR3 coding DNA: TGTGCCAGCAGTCCCGCCGGGCTCTCAGGGGGTGGCTACACCTTC. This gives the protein CASSPAGLSGGGYTF.